In its sample, the clone carrying this T cell receptor beta chain was seen many times. Its antigen is not identified. The CDR3 extends over 14 amino acids. V lost 3 bases to trimming and J lost 8 bases; unmatched junction nucleotides: 10. Germline CDR1 DFQATT, CDR2 SNEGSKA (reference sequence). Conversion of TCR transcripts into cDNA relied on 5'RACE template switching, which added a universal primer site and UMIs. Using its own MiXCR run on the 5' RACE reads, TCRdb lists one record per CDR3 protein. Among 300,000 to 450,000 distinct CDR3 sequences, approximately 6% were seen once, and the ten largest hold roughly 15%. The sample originates from a study of T cells after yellow fever vaccination. Study-level results: Clonotypes shared by both compartments, CD4 and CD8, made up a small share. Among primary-vaccination clones, most reappeared after the booster, at around 97% for CD4 and 85% to 90% for CD8. The study found a weaker secondary response that peaked faster, day 5 versus 15.

The genes are TRBV20-1 and TRBJ2-1; 7 bases fit TRBD1. The specimen was PBMCs, collected 5 days after the yellow fever booster vaccination. This clonotype was sampled from a man aged 25-45 years who received the YFV17D yellow fever vaccine. CDR3 nucleotide sequence: TGCAGTGCTAGCCAAGACAGGGTTAGGGATGAGCAGTTCTTC. It codes for CSASQDRVRDEQFF.